Listed here are 26 T cell receptor beta chains from one sample, sequenced in a study of T cell repertoires and leukemia-associated antigens. These TCRs are of unknown antigen specificity. TCRdb ran MiXCR on the 5' RACE reads and lists one entry per CDR3 protein. This sample has 12,000 or so distinct CDR3 sequences, with under 50% found just once. The sample consisted of CD3+ T cells sorted from blood and cultured. These TCRs come from a female donor in good health.

This clonotype was found many times. CDR3 amino acids: CASSEVIMVAGTSTDTQYF. The CDR3 DNA sequence: TGTGCCAGCAGTGAAGTAATTATGGTAGCGGGGACTAGCACAGATACGCAGTATTTT. V usage is TRBV2 and J usage is TRBJ2-3, with 8 bases that match TRBD2. The length of the CDR3 is 19 residues. Trimming at V came to 1 base and at J to 0 bases, leaving 12 bases not matched to a gene. CDR1 is SNHLY, CDR2 FYNNEI, per germline.

This clonotype was detected a few times. The CDR3 DNA reads TGTGCCAGCTCACCGTTGGTGGACACTGAAGCTTTCTTT. Translating gives CASSPLVDTEAFF. The chain recombines TRBV18 with TRBJ1-1; D is undetermined. This CDR3 region has 13 residues. With 3 bases removed from V and 3 bases from J, the gap between germline ends came to 8 bases. Germline CDR1 KGHSH, CDR2 LQKENI.

This clonotype is termed medium-sized. The chain uses TRBV24-1 and TRBJ2-2; 7 bases agree with TRBD1. CDR3 size: 15 residues. The germline V gene encodes CDR1 KGHDR and CDR2 SFDVKD. V lost 7 bases, J lost 2 bases, and 6 bases stayed unmatched. The CDR3 protein is CATSRRQGNTGELFF. The CDR3 bases are TGTGCCACCAGCAGAAGACAGGGTAACACCGGGGAGCTGTTTTTT.

The chain recombines TRBV5-1 with TRBJ2-7, with TRBD1 matching 8 bases. Germline CDR1 SGHRS, CDR2 YFSETQ. The CDR3 loop spans 15 amino acids. V lost 6 bases, J lost 0 bases, and 8 bases stayed unmatched. The CDR3 region is CASTPAGGFSYEQYF. In DNA, the CDR3 is TGCGCCAGCACCCCCGCAGGGGGCTTCTCCTACGAGCAGTACTTC.

This clonotype was recorded once. The chain joins TRBV18 to TRBJ2-1, with 11 bases matching TRBD2. Germline loops: CDR1 KGHSH, CDR2 LQKENI. V trimming: 5 bases; J trimming: 2 bases; junction bases outside the gene matches: 5. CDR3 length: 16 amino acids. CDR3 region: CASSAGTSGTYNEQFF. DNA for the CDR3: TGTGCCAGCTCAGCTGGGACTAGCGGAACCTACAATGAGCAGTTCTTC.

This clonotype was picked up many times. The chain links TRBV6-2 or TRBV6-3 to TRBJ2-7; 9 bases map to TRBD1. CDR3 length: 18 residues. The J segment lost 7 bases and the V segment lost 0 bases, leaving 16 bases of the junction unmatched. CDR1 and CDR2 (germline): MNHEY, SVGEGT. CDR3 bases: TGTGCCAGCAGTTACTCGAGAGTATCGGACAGGGGTTTAAGAGAGCAGTACTTC. It codes for CASSYSRVSDRGLREQYF.

The chain employs TRBV19 and TRBJ2-1; TRBD2 is a possible D gene (6 bases). This CDR3 has 14 residues. Trimming removed 6 bases at V and 0 bases at J, with 9 bases between. In germline, CDR1 is LNHDA, CDR2 SQIVND (reference sequence). The CDR3, as DNA: TGTGCCAGTAGATTAGCGGCCTCCTACAATGAGCAGTTCTTC. Translated, it gives CASRLAASYNEQFF.

V and J are TRBV4-3 and TRBJ2-1, with D unresolved. CDR1 LGHNA and CDR2 YSLEER come from the germline V gene. The CDR3 spans 14 residues. V was shortened by 0 bases and J by 7 bases, with 10 bases between the two germline ends. The CDR3, as DNA: TGCGCCAGCAGCCAAGATTTGATATGGAATGAGCAGTTCTTC. It yields the protein CASSQDLIWNEQFF.

The V gene is TRBV20-1, the J gene TRBJ2-7, with TRBD1 as a possible D gene (5 bases). The germline V gene has CDR1 DFQATT and CDR2 SNEGSKA (reference sequence). The CDR3 totals 14 residues. Trimming left V 6 bases short and J 0 bases short, with 15 bases between. CDR3 nucleotide sequence: TGCAGTGCCCCAGGGTCTCCTAGCTCCTACGAGCAGTACTTC. Translating gives CSAPGSPSSYEQYF.

A note on this clonotype: The junction differs from germline at one of its ends, possibly a read error. The chain recombines TRBV20-1 with TRBJ2-7; D possibly corresponds to TRBD1 (5 bases). Germline CDR1 and CDR2: DFQATT and SNEGSKA (reference sequence). The CDR3 loop spans 14 amino acids. In DNA, the CDR3 is TGCAGTGCTAGAGAGGCAGGGTCCTCCTACGAGCCGTACTTC. Protein: CSAREAGSSYEPYF.

The chain couples TRBV20-1 to TRBJ2-5; a possible D gene is TRBD2 (6 bases). The CDR3 is made up of 14 amino acids. Germline CDR1 reads DFQATT; CDR2 reads SNEGSKA (reference sequence). The V and J ends lost 2 bases and 2 bases respectively, with 12 bases between them. The DNA of the CDR3 is TGCAGTGCTAGAACGGGACTGGAACAAGAGACCCAGTACTTC. It encodes CSARTGLEQETQYF.

The gene calls are TRBV5-8 and TRBJ2-3; perhaps TRBD2 as D (5 bases). This CDR3 region has 14 residues. Germline CDR1 is SGHTS and CDR2 is YDEGEE. Trimming cost V 2 bases and J 3 bases, with 10 bases left between them. CDR3: CASSFGVGTDTQYF. Written as DNA, the CDR3 is TGTGCCAGCAGCTTCGGGGTAGGGACAGATACGCAGTATTTT.

By share, this clonotype ranks as medium-sized (0.01 to 0.1%). This sequence joins TRBV4-2 and TRBJ2-7; D possibly matches TRBD1 or TRBD2 (6 bases each). Trimming cost V 3 bases and J 7 bases, with 16 bases left between them. This CDR3 region has 14 residues. The germline gives CDR1 LGHNA, CDR2 YNFKEQ. CDR3 nucleotides: TGTGCCAGCAGCCAGCCCGGGGGCGCGGGGGAGCAGTACTTC. Its translation is CASSQPGGAGEQYF.

This clonotype was seen ten or more times. The J gene is TRBJ2-6, the V gene TRBV27, with D hard to call. V was clipped by 1 base and J by 0 bases, with 7 bases between them. CDR1 is MNHEY, CDR2 SMNVEV, per germline (reference sequence). The CDR3 has 16 residues. This CDR3 is CASSLLGYSGANVLTF. CDR3 bases: TGTGCCAGCAGTTTATTGGGGTACTCTGGGGCCAACGTCCTGACTTTC.

On this clonotype itself: Sequence at one end of the junction differs from germline and may be a read error. The CDR3 DNA is TGCGCCAGCCACGAAAACACCGGGGGGCTGTTTTTT. Protein: CASHENTGGLFF. The rearrangement links TRBV5-1 to TRBJ2-2; a weak D match, TRBD2 (6 bases). Germline V gene sequence: CDR1 SGHRS, CDR2 YFSETQ. The CDR3 has 12 amino acids.

J is TRBJ1-1 and V is TRBV29-1; the match to TRBD1 covers 7 bases. CDR3 length equals 11 residues. Germline CDR1 and CDR2: SQVTM and ANQGSEA. V was pared by 4 bases and J by 10 bases, with 6 bases of the junction left unmatched. CDR3 sequence (DNA): TGCAGCGTTGGTACAGGGGCAGGAGCTTTCTTT. Translated, it gives CSVGTGAGAFF. The full variable domain, with the rest looked up from reference TRBV29-1 and TRBJ1-1, is SAVISQKPSRDICQRGTSLTIQCQVDSQVTMMFWYRQQPGQSLTLIATANQGSEATYESGFVIDKFPISRPNLTFSTLTVSNMSPEDSSIYLCSVGTGAGAFFGQGTRLTVV.

This clonotype has a count of ten or more. J is TRBJ2-7 and V is TRBV7-2; 13 bases agree with TRBD2. The CDR3 runs 15 residues. Germline V gene sequence: CDR1 SGHTA, CDR2 FQGNSA. V shed 0 bases and J 9 bases; nucleotides not matched to a gene: 5. The CDR3 sequence is CASSLAVLAGGPQYF. In DNA form, the CDR3 reads TGTGCCAGCAGCTTAGCGGTACTAGCGGGAGGGCCGCAGTACTTC.

In regard to this clonotype: A much larger clonotype is one base distant, so this may be a read error. The chain couples TRBV7-9 to TRBJ2-7, with 7 bases lining up with TRBD1. V gave up 0 bases and J gave up 5 bases; unmatched junction bases: 4. From germline, CDR1 is SEHNR and CDR2 FQNEAQ (reference sequence). This CDR3 has 14 amino acids. The chain's CDR3 is CASSLAGTDHEQYF. The CDR3 nucleotides are TGTGCCAGCAGCTTAGCTGGGACAGACCACGAGCAGTACTTC.

The genes are TRBV20-1 and TRBJ1-6, with TRBD1 as a possible D gene (5 bases). The germline V gene encodes CDR1 DFQATT and CDR2 SNEGSKA (reference sequence). V lost 2 bases and J 8 bases, leaving 13 bases between the germline ends. This CDR3 has 14 amino acids. As DNA, the CDR3 is TGCAGTGCTAGACAGGGCTCCTGGGATTCACCCCTCCACTTT. This translates into CSARQGSWDSPLHF.

This clonotype was counted at least ten times. This chain joins TRBV11-2 and TRBJ2-3, with D possibly called TRBD1 or TRBD2 (6 bases each). The CDR3 is 13 residues long. CDR1 and CDR2 (germline): SGHAT, FQNNGV. V was trimmed by 5 bases and J by 7 bases, leaving 13 bases between them. The CDR3 coding sequence is TGTGCCAGCAGCCGGGGGCCACAAAATACGCAGTATTTT. Protein product: CASSRGPQNTQYF.

This clonotype has only a few counts. The junction differs from germline at one of its ends, possibly a read error. This rearrangement joins TRBV7-9 to TRBJ2-1; D is uncertain. The CDR3 extends over 16 amino acids. The germline CDR1 and CDR2 sequences are SEHNR and FQNEAQ (reference sequence). The CDR3 sequence is CASSFQRESLYSEQFF. The CDR3 nucleotides are TGTGCCAGCAGCTTCCAGCGAGAGAGTCTATACAGTGAGCAGTTCTTC. Full variable domain (missing parts from reference TRBV7-9 and TRBJ2-1): DTGVSQNPRHKITKRGQNVTFRCDPISEHNRLYWYRQTLGQGPEFLTYFQNEAQLEKSRLLSDRFSAERPKGSFSTLEIQRTEQGDSAMYLCASSFQRESLYSEQFFGPGTRLTVL.

Many counts were recorded for this clonotype. A much larger clone sits a single nucleotide away, making a read error possible. The chain links TRBV7-9 to TRBJ2-1; 8 positions match TRBD1. Losses at the gene ends were 4 bases for V and 6 bases for J; bases not matched to a gene: 8. CDR1 is SEHNR, CDR2 FQNEAQ, per germline (reference sequence). CDR3 size: 15 residues. DNA for the CDR3: TGTGCCAGCAGCTCAACGGGACAGGACGGCAATGAGCAGTTCTTC. Encoded protein: CASSSTGQDGNEQFF.

A note on this clonotype: Lacking the conserved final phenylalanine or tryptophan, this CDR3 likely reflects a read error. The chain combines TRBV25-1 with TRBJ2-7; D unclear. Germline V gene sequence: CDR1 MGHDK, CDR2 SYGVNS. The CDR3 length is 11 residues. V was cut by 4 bases and J by 7 bases, with 8 bases left in between. CDR3 in DNA: TGTGCCAGCAGTGGTATCGATGAGCAGTACGGC. It yields the protein CASSGIDEQYG.

Notes on this clonotype: It is unclear where the CDR3 begins or ends on the DNA, so no DNA is shown, and the CDR3 is as TCRdb lists it. This rearrangement joins TRBV20-1 to TRBJ1-1; TRBD1 is taken as the D call from the table, unchecked against the DNA. The CDR3 is 24 amino acids long, termini counted. CDR1 DFQATT and CDR2 SNEGSKA come from the germline V gene (reference sequence). This chain's CDR3 is CSARHGRGQETQYFGPGPNTEAFF.

This clonotype was found a few times. V and J are TRBV29-1 and TRBJ2-1, with 9 bases that match TRBD2. The germline gives CDR1 SQVTM, CDR2 ANQGSEA. The CDR3 runs 13 residues. With V trimmed by 4 bases and J by 2 bases, 0 bases remained unmatched. The CDR3 sequence is CSVVAGAYNEQFF. The CDR3 bases are TGCAGCGTTGTAGCGGGGGCCTACAATGAGCAGTTCTTC.

This clonotype is termed medium-sized (0.01 to 0.1%). The J gene is TRBJ2-1, the V gene TRBV4-1; 7 bases are a match to TRBD1. Germline V CDR1 and CDR2: MGHRA, YSYEKL. Trimming at V came to 4 bases and at J to 4 bases, leaving 4 bases not matched to a gene. CDR3 length: 14 amino acids. The CDR3 loop is CASSRLGQYNEQFF. The CDR3 DNA reads as TGCGCCAGCAGCCGACTGGGACAGTACAATGAGCAGTTCTTC.